The 16 T cell receptor beta chains below come from one sample, sequenced in a study of PD-1 blockade in classical Hodgkin lymphoma. Each patient experienced a relapse that followed autologous stem cell transplantation, and brentuximab vedotin exposure varied. Repertoires were generated with immunoSEQ multiplex PCR, while TCRdb's copy carries only in-frame clones and drops some. The data show 20,000 to 25,000 clones, around 80% seen once. The sequencing here drew on peripheral blood mononuclear cells (PBMCs), taken before the second cycle of nivolumab. Receptors originate from a human donor with classical Hodgkin lymphoma.

This chain links TRBV5-1 with TRBJ2-5; 8 bases align to TRBD2. The CDR3 has 16 residues. Trimming at V came to 4 bases and at J to 5 bases, leaving 13 bases not matched to a gene. The germline gives CDR1 SGHRS, CDR2 YFSETQ. DNA of the CDR3: TGCGCCAGCAGCCCGGGTGGCGGGGGGCCGGGGGAGACCCAGTACTTC. It encodes CASSPGGGGPGETQYF.

V and J are TRBV19 and TRBJ2-2; 12 bases are a match to TRBD2. With V trimmed by 9 bases and J by 5 bases, 7 bases remained unmatched. The CDR3 is 15 amino acids. Germline V gene data show CDR1 as LNHDA and CDR2 as SQIVND (reference sequence). The CDR3 loop is CARALAGGRTGELFF. The DNA of the CDR3 is TGTGCCAGGGCACTAGCGGGAGGTCGGACCGGGGAGCTGTTTTTT.

The chain is built from TRBV12-5 and TRBJ2-2, with TRBD2 identical over 8 bases. The J segment lost 6 bases and the V segment lost 6 bases, leaving 9 bases of the junction unmatched. Germline V gene data show CDR1 as LGHNT and CDR2 as FRNRAP. This CDR3 is built from 15 residues. CDR3 sequence: CASGQKREIPGELFF. In DNA, the CDR3 is TGTGCTAGTGGCCAAAAGCGGGAGATCCCCGGGGAGCTGTTTTTT.

The chain recombines TRBV7-9 with TRBJ2-7; 7 nucleotides match TRBD1. This CDR3 contains 14 residues. V dropped 3 bases and J dropped 3; count of bases not matched to a gene: 5. CDR1 is SEHNR, CDR2 FQNEAQ, per germline (reference sequence). CDR3 in amino acids: CASSFGTEHYEQYV. The CDR3 coding sequence is TGTGCCAGCAGCTTCGGGACAGAACACTACGAGCAGTACGTC.

This clone was seen only a few times. This chain uses TRBV6-1 with TRBJ1-5; 7 bases line up with TRBD1. Germline assignment: CDR1 MNHNS and CDR2 SASEGT. J lost 5 bases, V lost 5 bases, and 6 bases had no gene match. The CDR3 covers 14 residues. In DNA form, the CDR3 reads TGTGCCAGCAGTTTAGGACAGGAGTATCAGCCCCAGCATTTT. Residues: CASSLGQEYQPQHF.

This clone occurred once. The V gene is TRBV4-1, the J gene TRBJ2-7; 7 nucleotides line up with TRBD2. From germline, CDR1 is MGHRA and CDR2 YSYEKL. This CDR3 region has 13 residues. V lost 4 bases to trimming and J lost 3 bases; unmatched junction nucleotides: 3. The CDR3 DNA reads as TGCGCCAGCAGCCGGCTAGCGGTCTACGAGCAGTACTTC. It yields the protein CASSRLAVYEQYF.

The sample holds a few counts of this clone. The chain has TRBV5-1 and TRBJ2-3; 11 bases map to TRBD2. CDR3 length: 16 residues. V lost 4 bases to trimming and J lost 0 bases; unmatched junction nucleotides: 4. Germline CDR1 reads SGHRS; CDR2 reads YFSETQ. The CDR3 sequence: CASSRGTSGSTDTQYF. DNA for the CDR3: TGCGCCAGCAGCCGGGGGACTAGCGGTAGCACAGATACGCAGTATTTT. Using reference TRBV5-1 and TRBJ2-3 for the parts outside the CDR3, the full variable domain is KAGVTQTPRYLIKTRGQQVTLSCSPISGHRSVSWYQQTPGQGLQFLFEYFSETQRNKGNFPGRFSGRQFSNSRSEMNVSTLELGDSALYLCASSRGTSGSTDTQYFGPGTRLTVL.

The genes are TRBV27 and TRBJ2-2, with D possibly matching TRBD2 (6 bases). Trimming removed 0 bases at V and 2 bases at J, with 13 bases between. The germline CDR1 and CDR2 sequences are MNHEY and SMNVEV (reference sequence). This CDR3 spans 17 amino acids. The CDR3 DNA follows: TGTGCCAGCAGTTTATCGATGGGCGGGGTTAACACCGGGGAGCTGTTTTTT. This encodes CASSLSMGGVNTGELFF.

This chain uses TRBV7-2 with TRBJ2-5, with 12 bases that match TRBD2. This CDR3 has 16 amino acids. J gave up 7 bases and V 3 bases, and 9 bases lay outside the gene matches. Germline V CDR1 and CDR2: SGHTA, FQGNSA. The DNA of the CDR3 is TGTGCCAGCAGCTTTCTAGCGGGAGGGGCAGGACGGACCCAGTACTTC. This sequence encodes CASSFLAGGAGRTQYF.

This rearrangement joins TRBV5-1 to TRBJ1-4, with a tentative D call TRBD1 (6 bases). Trimming pared 4 bases from V and 7 bases from J, leaving 20 bases between. CDR1 SGHRS and CDR2 YFSETQ come from the germline V gene. There are 16 residues in the CDR3. The CDR3: CASSLRWGGSGEKLFF. The CDR3 DNA reads TGCGCCAGCAGCCTCAGGTGGGGGGGCTCGGGTGAAAAACTGTTTTTT.

The V call is TRBV6-5, the J call TRBJ2-5; D not certain. Germline values: CDR1 MNHEY, CDR2 SVGAGI. The CDR3 spans 11 residues. V lost 6 bases and J 3 bases, leaving 5 bases between the germline ends. CDR3: CASSLKETQYF. CDR3 bases: TGTGCCAGCAGCCTAAAAGAGACCCAGTACTTC.

The chain employs TRBV15 and TRBJ2-5; D is ambiguous. This CDR3 is 13 amino acids long. From germline, CDR1 is LNHNV and CDR2 YYDKDF (reference sequence). V was shortened by 1 base and J by 5 bases, with 8 bases between the two germline ends. The DNA of the CDR3 is TGTGCCACCAGCAGAGTGGCGAGGGAGACCCAGTACTTC. Amino acids: CATSRVARETQYF. The variable domain in full, with the rest retrieved from reference TRBV15 and TRBJ2-5, is DAMVIQNPRYQVTQFGKPVTLSCSQTLNHNVMYWYQQKSSQAPKLLFHYYDKDFNNEADTPDNFQSRRPNTSFCFLDIRSPGLGDTAMYLCATSRVARETQYFGPGTRLLVL.

The CDR3, as DNA: TGTGCCAGCAGTCGGTTGGAGACCCAGTACTTC. Its protein product is CASSRLETQYF. The chain recombines TRBV6-5 with TRBJ2-5; D uncertain. Trimming pared 5 bases from V and 5 bases from J, leaving 6 bases between. The CDR3 is 11 amino acids. Germline CDR1 is MNHEY and CDR2 is SVGAGI.

This chain joins TRBV25-1 and TRBJ2-5; 8 nucleotides line up with TRBD2. This CDR3 spans 14 amino acids. CDR1 is MGHDK and CDR2 is SYGVNS in the germline V gene. The V segment lost 7 bases and the J segment 5 bases; nucleotides outside the gene matches: 9. The CDR3 is CASMAGGDIETQYF. The DNA for the CDR3 is TGTGCCAGCATGGCCGGGGGGGATATCGAGACCCAGTACTTC.

The chain combines TRBV6-6 with TRBJ1-6; TRBD1 aligns across 10 bases. The CDR3 runs 16 residues. V lost 4 bases to trimming and J lost 8 bases; unmatched junction nucleotides: 8. CDR1 and CDR2 from the germline V gene are MNHNY and SVGAGI (reference sequence). CDR3 in amino acids: CASSSSDRGFDSPLHF. In DNA, the CDR3 is TGTGCCAGCAGTTCCTCGGACAGGGGGTTTGATTCACCCCTCCACTTT.

The CDR3 reads CASSPVTSVYNEQFF. DNA for the CDR3: TGTGCCAGCTCACCAGTGACTAGCGTCTACAATGAGCAGTTCTTC. The chain recombines TRBV18 with TRBJ2-1; the match to TRBD2 covers 8 bases. The CDR3 has 15 amino acids. Trimming removed 2 bases from V and 3 bases from J; junction bases left unmatched: 3. Germline CDR1 KGHSH, CDR2 LQKENI.